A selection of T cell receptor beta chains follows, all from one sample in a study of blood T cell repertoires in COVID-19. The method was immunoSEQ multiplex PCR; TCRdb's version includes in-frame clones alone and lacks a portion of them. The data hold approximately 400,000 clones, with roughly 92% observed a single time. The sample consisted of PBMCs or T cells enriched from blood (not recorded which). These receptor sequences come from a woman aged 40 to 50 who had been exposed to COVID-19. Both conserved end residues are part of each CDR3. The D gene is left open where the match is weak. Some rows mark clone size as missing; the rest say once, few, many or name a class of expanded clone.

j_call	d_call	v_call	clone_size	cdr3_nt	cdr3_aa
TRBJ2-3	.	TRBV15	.	TGTGCCACCAGCAGAGGAGACCGGGGAGGCACAGATACGCAGTATTTT	CATSRGDRGGTDTQYF
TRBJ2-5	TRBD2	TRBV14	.	TGTGCCAGCTCCCCCCGGGGGGGGTTTCAAGAGACCCAGTACTTC	CASSPRGGFQETQYF
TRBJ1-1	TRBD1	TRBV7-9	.	TGTGCCAGCAGCCAGAATCGGGACAGGGGGCTGGGGAACACTGAAGCTTTCTTT	CASSQNRDRGLGNTEAFF
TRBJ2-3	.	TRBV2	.	TGTGCCAGCAGAGCTACTAGTGTGACAGATACGCAGTATTTT	CASRATSVTDTQYF
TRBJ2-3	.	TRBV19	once	TGTGCCAGTAGTCTTCTGGGCCGCACAGATACGCAGTATTTT	CASSLLGRTDTQYF
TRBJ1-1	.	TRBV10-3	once	TGTGCCATCAGTGATTACAGGGCGGGTGCGGAAGCTTTCTTT	CAISDYRAGAEAFF
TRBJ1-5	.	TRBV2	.	TGTGCCAGCAGTGATAGTCGGGGGGTCGGCAATCAGCCCCAGCATTTT	CASSDSRGVGNQPQHF
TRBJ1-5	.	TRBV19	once	TGTGCCAGTAGTATAGCGCGGCAGCCCCAGCATTTT	CASSIARQPQHF
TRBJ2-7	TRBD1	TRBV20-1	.	TGCAGTGCTGGACAGGGTTGGCTGTTACACTTC	CSAGQGWLLHF
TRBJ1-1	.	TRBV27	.	TGTGCCAGCAGCGTTGGACACCTGAACACTGAAGCTTTCTTT	CASSVGHLNTEAFF
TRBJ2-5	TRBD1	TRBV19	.	TGTGCCAGTAGTATAGAGTTTGGACAGGGGGCGGAGACCCAGTACTTC	CASSIEFGQGAETQYF
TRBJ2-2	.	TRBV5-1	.	TGCGCCTGCGGGACTCCCGGGGAGCTGTTTTTT	CACGTPGELFF
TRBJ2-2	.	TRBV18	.	TGTGCCAGCTCACCAATTTTGGGAGGAAACACCGGGGAGCTGTTTTTT	CASSPILGGNTGELFF
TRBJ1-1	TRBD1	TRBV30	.	TGTGCCTGGAGTCTAAATGGACAGGGCACTGAAGCTTTCTTT	CAWSLNGQGTEAFF
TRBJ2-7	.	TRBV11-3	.	TGTGCCAGCAGCTTAACTAGCTTCTACGAGCAGTACTTC	CASSLTSFYEQYF
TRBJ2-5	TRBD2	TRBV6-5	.	TGTGCCAGCACCACGGGACTAGCGAAGGAGACCCAGTACTTC	CASTTGLAKETQYF
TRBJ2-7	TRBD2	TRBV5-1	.	TGCGCCAGCAGCCCAAGAGCGGGGGGGATGTACGAGCAGTACTTC	CASSPRAGGMYEQYF
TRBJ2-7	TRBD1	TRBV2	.	TGTGCCAGCAGTAGGGACAGATTCTACGAGCAGTACTTC	CASSRDRFYEQYF